Each of the 21 T cell receptor beta chains below was sequenced from the same sample in a study of response to subunit inactivated influenza vaccine. TCRdb re-derived calls from the RT-PCR reads in MiXCR, one entry per CDR3 protein. The sample gives some 600,000 distinct CDR3 sequences, 14% of which show up once; around 7.6% is in the top ten. Sequenced here: PBMCs from blood, sampled 14 to 15 days before vaccination. Receptor source: a man in his fifties who received an inactivated influenza vaccine.

This chain joins TRBV20-1 and TRBJ2-1; D may be TRBD2 (6 bases). Germline assignment: CDR1 DFQATT and CDR2 SNEGSKA (reference sequence). Trimming stripped 1 base from V and 2 bases from J, with 12 bases between. The CDR3 has 15 amino acids. CDR3 protein: CSARADGSAYNEQFF. Written as DNA, the CDR3 is TGCAGTGCTAGAGCGGACGGGAGCGCCTACAATGAGCAGTTCTTC.

This clonotype was found many times. The rearrangement joins TRBV20-1 to TRBJ2-1; 7 positions match TRBD1. Germline V CDR1 and CDR2: DFQATT, SNEGSKA (reference sequence). J was trimmed by 4 bases and V by 1 base; bases with no gene match: 4. The CDR3 sequence is 14 residues long. CDR3 region: CSARGGTVYNEQFF. The CDR3 DNA sequence: TGCAGTGCTAGAGGAGGGACAGTTTACAATGAGCAGTTCTTC.

This clonotype was picked up many times. The chain combines TRBV5-6 with TRBJ2-3, with 7 bases fitting TRBD2. With 4 bases clipped from V and 2 bases from J, the junction kept 7 bases outside the gene matches. The CDR3 runs 15 residues. Germline assignment: CDR1 SGHDT and CDR2 YYEEEE. The CDR3 DNA sequence: TGTGCCAGCAGCGATATCGGGGGGTTCACAGATACGCAGTATTTT. Amino acids: CASSDIGGFTDTQYF.

This clonotype was found a few times. Here the CDR3 DNA reads TGTGCCAGCAGCCCCGGGACTAGCGGGATCCAAGAGACCCAGTACTTC. This translates into CASSPGTSGIQETQYF. The chain uses TRBV5-6 and TRBJ2-5, with 13 bases matching TRBD2. With V trimmed by 4 bases and J by 1 base, 4 bases remained unmatched. Germline V gives CDR1 SGHDT, CDR2 YYEEEE. This CDR3 contains 16 residues.

This clonotype was counted many times. This chain uses TRBV12-3 or TRBV12-4 with TRBJ2-1; D possibly corresponds to TRBD2 (5 bases). CDR3 length: 13 amino acids. V was pared by 6 bases and J by 6 bases, with 12 bases between. The CDR3 DNA follows: TGTGCCAGCAGCTTTACTACTAGCAATGAGCAGTTCTTC. Amino acids: CASSFTTSNEQFF.

The chain links TRBV20-1 to TRBJ2-1; 7 nucleotides line up with TRBD2. Per the germline V gene, CDR1 is DFQATT and CDR2 is SNEGSKA (reference sequence). Trimming took 7 bases from V and 5 from J; bases not matched to a gene: 14. The CDR3 runs to 15 residues. CDR3 amino acids: CSGVRVASGHNEQFF. The CDR3 bases are TGCAGTGGGGTCCGGGTCGCTAGCGGACACAATGAGCAGTTCTTC.

This clonotype was counted between two and nine times. The chain has TRBV7-9 and TRBJ2-5; 12 bases map to TRBD2. Germline-derived CDR1 and CDR2 are SEHNR and FQNEAQ (reference sequence). The CDR3 runs to 16 residues. With V trimmed by 2 bases and J by 5 bases, 6 bases remained unmatched. CDR3 coding DNA: TGTGCCAGCAGCTTATTCCTAGCGGGAGGGGTTGAGACCCAGTACTTC. It yields the protein CASSLFLAGGVETQYF. The variable domain in full, completed from reference TRBV7-9 and TRBJ2-5, reads DTGVSQNPRHKITKRGQNVTFRCDPISEHNRLYWYRQTLGQGPEFLTYFQNEAQLEKSRLLSDRFSAERPKGSFSTLEIQRTEQGDSAMYLCASSLFLAGGVETQYFGPGTRLLVL.

This chain uses TRBV10-3 with TRBJ2-1, with 9 bases that match TRBD1. The CDR3 has 15 residues. In germline, CDR1 is ENHRY, CDR2 SYGVKD. Germline trimming cut 2 bases from V and 7 bases from J; bases unmatched to any gene: 6. CDR3 protein: CAISEGRTGVNEQFF. In DNA form, the CDR3 reads TGTGCCATCAGTGAGGGGCGGACAGGGGTTAATGAGCAGTTCTTC.

This clonotype has at least ten counts. The rearrangement links TRBV4-1 to TRBJ2-3, with D hard to call. Germline V gene lookup returns CDR1 MGHRA and CDR2 YSYEKL. V lost 1 base to trimming and J lost 5 bases, with 13 bases between them. The CDR3 runs 15 residues. This CDR3 reads CASSQVTIDEDTQYF. The CDR3 nucleotides are TGCGCCAGCAGCCAAGTTACAATAGACGAAGATACGCAGTATTTT.

This clonotype was seen a handful of times. The rearrangement links TRBV10-3 to TRBJ2-3, with TRBD2 matching 10 bases. Germline-derived CDR1 and CDR2 are ENHRY and SYGVKD. Trimming cost V 6 bases and J 2 bases; bases outside gene matches: 5. The CDR3 consists of 15 residues. CDR3 region: CAISAGTSVTDTQYF. CDR3 DNA: TGTGCCATCAGCGCCGGGACTAGCGTCACAGATACGCAGTATTTT.

V usage is TRBV7-9 and J usage is TRBJ2-7, with TRBD1 as a possible D gene (5 bases). CDR1 is SEHNR and CDR2 is FQNEAQ in the germline V gene (reference sequence). There are 14 residues in the CDR3. The germline V and J ends were trimmed by 3 bases and 3 bases, with 12 bases remaining between them. For the CDR3, the DNA is TGTGCCAGCAGCTTTATCGGTCAGGGCTACGAGCAGTACTTC. It yields the protein CASSFIGQGYEQYF.

The chain carries TRBV2 and TRBJ2-7, with unresolved D. The CDR3 runs to 13 residues. Germline loops: CDR1 SNHLY, CDR2 FYNNEI. Trimming took 5 bases from V and 7 from J, leaving 15 bases between them. The DNA of the CDR3 is TGTGCCAGCAGTTTGGCAGAAGCGATGGAGCAGTACTTC. It translates to CASSLAEAMEQYF.

This clonotype was seen a handful of times. The CDR3 protein is CAISEIAGGLSSNEQFF. The CDR3 nucleotides read TGTGCCATCAGTGAGATAGCGGGGGGGCTCTCCAGCAATGAGCAGTTCTTC. The gene calls are TRBV10-3 and TRBJ2-1; 11 nucleotides match TRBD2. Germline CDR1 reads ENHRY; CDR2 reads SYGVKD. J was trimmed by 6 bases and V by 2 bases; bases with no gene match: 9. The length of the CDR3 is 17 residues.

The chain has TRBV2 and TRBJ1-2; weak D call: TRBD1 (6 bases). This CDR3 has 15 residues. Germline assignment: CDR1 SNHLY and CDR2 FYNNEI. V was shortened by 1 base and J by 7 bases, with 16 bases between the two germline ends. The CDR3 region has the DNA TGTGCCAGCAGTGAAGGGACAGTGCGGTTAGGTGGCTACACCTTC. Encoded protein: CASSEGTVRLGGYTF.

This clonotype showed up many times. The chain carries TRBV12-3 or TRBV12-4 and TRBJ1-5; D is unclear. V was shortened by 3 bases and J by 6 bases, with 6 bases between the two germline ends. This CDR3 has 12 amino acids. The CDR3 DNA sequence: TGTGCCAGCAGTTTTTCCGGTCAGCCCCAGCATTTT. Its translation is CASSFSGQPQHF.

The V call is TRBV4-1, the J call TRBJ2-5; 8 bases are a match to TRBD2. This CDR3 is 17 amino acids long. Germline CDR1 reads MGHRA; CDR2 reads YSYEKL. V was pared by 0 bases and J by 3 bases, with 9 bases of the junction left unmatched. The CDR3 loop is CASSQEGVLAGKETQYF. DNA for the CDR3: TGCGCCAGCAGCCAAGAAGGGGTGCTAGCGGGTAAAGAGACCCAGTACTTC.

CDR3 sequence (DNA): TGCGCCAGCAGCCAAGATACGATAGCCACGACAGATACGCAGTATTTT. Translated: CASSQDTIATTDTQYF. The chain carries TRBV4-3 and TRBJ2-3; unclear D gene. V was clipped by 0 bases and J by 3 bases, with 13 bases between them. CDR3 length equals 16 residues. CDR1 is LGHNA and CDR2 is YSLEER in the germline V gene.

The chain is built from TRBV12-3 or TRBV12-4 and TRBJ2-5, with TRBD2 as a possible D gene (6 bases). V shed 2 bases and J shed 2 bases, with 15 bases lying between them. The length of the CDR3 is 16 residues. CDR3 region: CASSLSGAGYQETQYF. CDR3 coding DNA: TGTGCCAGCAGTTTAAGTGGGGCGGGATATCAAGAGACCCAGTACTTC.

The V call is TRBV27, the J call TRBJ2-3, with 8 bases aligning to TRBD2. Germline V CDR1 and CDR2: MNHEY, SMNVEV (reference sequence). Trimming at V came to 0 bases and at J to 8 bases, leaving 13 bases not matched to a gene. The CDR3 consists of 17 residues. The CDR3 bases are TGTGCCAGCAGTTTATCGGGCGGGGGGAAACAGGCTTCTACGCAGTATTTT. It codes for CASSLSGGGKQASTQYF.

V gene TRBV7-9 combines with J gene TRBJ2-7, with D possibly being TRBD1 or TRBD2 (5 bases each). Germline CDR1 and CDR2: SEHNR and FQNEAQ (reference sequence). The CDR3 loop spans 14 amino acids. Trimming removed 5 bases from V and 1 base from J, with 12 bases in between. The DNA for the CDR3 is TGTGCCAGCAGCCAAAGGGGAGTGTCCTACGAGCAGTACTTC. Encoded protein: CASSQRGVSYEQYF.

This clonotype was seen only a few times. The V gene is TRBV2, the J gene TRBJ2-7; 10 bases are a match to TRBD1. Germline loops: CDR1 SNHLY, CDR2 FYNNEI. The CDR3 consists of 15 residues. The V gene end was trimmed by 5 bases and the J gene end by 2 bases; junction bases not matched to a gene: 6. This CDR3 reads CASSWGGQGTYEQYF. The CDR3 nucleotides are TGTGCCAGCAGTTGGGGGGGACAGGGGACCTACGAGCAGTACTTC.